These T cell receptor beta chains were read from a single sample in a study of neurological immune-mediated disorders. TCRdb processed the 5' RACE reads anew with MiXCR; each CDR3 protein has one entry. The repertoire holds about 18,000 distinct CDR3 sequences, with about 14% as singletons. Sequenced sample: CD4+ T cells from blood. These TCRs come from a woman aged 55-70 years with HTLV-1-associated myelopathy (HAM/TSP). Each CDR3 is given with its conserved first and last residue. The D gene is left open where the match is weak. Size is omitted from some rows. Given values are once, few, many or a class for expanded clones.

j_call d_call clone_size v_call cdr3_length cdr3_nt cdr3_aa
TRBJ2-1 - many TRBV20-1 15 TGCAGTGCTAGAAAGTCGGGGGTACCATACAATGAGCAGTTCTTC CSARKSGVPYNEQFF
TRBJ2-7 TRBD1 many TRBV3-1 15 TGTGCCAGCAGCCCCCGGGACAGGGGGCCTGGCGAGCAGTACTTC CASSPRDRGPGEQYF
TRBJ2-1 - - TRBV18 13 TGTGCCAGCTCAACTAAGGTGCAGGGTGAGCAGTTCTTC CASSTKVQGEQFF
TRBJ1-2 - - TRBV20-1 15 TGCAGTGCTAGAGATTTGAGAAGGGGCGCCGATGGCTACACCTTC CSARDLRRGADGYTF
TRBJ1-4 TRBD1 many TRBV5-1 15 TGCGCCAGCAGCTTGGGGGACAGGGAAGGTGAAAAACTGTTTTTT CASSLGDREGEKLFF
TRBJ1-5 - many TRBV18 13 TGTGCCAGCTCGCGCCTGGGGGATCAGCCCCAGCATTTT CASSRLGDQPQHF
TRBJ2-5 TRBD1 many TRBV12-3/TRBV12-4 15 TGTGCCAGCAGGCCCGGGACAGGAAATCAGGAGACCCAGTACTTC CASRPGTGNQETQYF
TRBJ2-1 - many TRBV7-9 14 TGTGCCAGCAGCTTGGAGGGGCCCTACAATGAGCAGTTCTTC CASSLEGPYNEQFF
TRBJ2-7 - large TRBV24-1 11 TGTGCCACCAGTGATTTGAGGGAGCAGTACTTC CATSDLREQYF
TRBJ2-3 TRBD2 many TRBV18 16 TGTGCCAGCTCACCATTTTCTAGCGGGGACACAGATACGCAGTATTTT CASSPFSSGDTDTQYF
TRBJ2-7 - many TRBV5-1 14 TGCGCCAGCAGCTTGGGAGGGAGCGGCTACGAGCAGTACTTC CASSLGGSGYEQYF
TRBJ1-2 - many TRBV2 12 TGTGCCAGCACGGTCAGAAACTATGGCTACACCTTC CASTVRNYGYTF
TRBJ2-5 TRBD1 - TRBV25-1 15 TGTGCCAGCAGTGAGGCTCAGGGGGTGGGTGAGACCCAGTACTTC CASSEAQGVGETQYF
TRBJ1-2 - many TRBV15 14 TGTGCCACCAGCAGAGCACAGAATTATGGTCGCTACACCTTC CATSRAQNYGRYTF
TRBJ2-5 TRBD1 - TRBV14 16 TGTGCCAGCAGCCCATTGGGACAGGGGGCTGGAGAGACCCAGTACTTC CASSPLGQGAGETQYF
TRBJ1-2 - many TRBV5-6 14 TGTGCCAGCAGCTTGGTAGGGGTGAGGGGACACTACACCTTC CASSLVGVRGHYTF
TRBJ2-1 - once TRBV10-3 13 TGTGCCATCAGTGAGTCGTATTGGAATGAGCAGTTCTTC CAISESYWNEQFF
TRBJ1-6 - large TRBV5-1 14 TGCGCCAGCAGCGATCGACAGGAGGGTTCACCCCTCCACTTT CASSDRQEGSPLHF
TRBJ2-2 TRBD1 many TRBV5-1 15 TGCGCCAGCAGCGCCGGGACAGTCAACACCGGGGAGCTGTTTTTT CASSAGTVNTGELFF
TRBJ2-3 - many TRBV5-1 14 TGCGCCAGCAGCTTGGGCAGGGAGACAGATACGCAGTATTTT CASSLGRETDTQYF
TRBJ2-7 TRBD2 many TRBV3-1 16 TGTGCCAGCAGCCCTTGGACTAGCGGGAGAGCCTACGAGCAGTACTTC CASSPWTSGRAYEQYF